This entry concerns a single TCR beta chain. No antigen is known for it. These data belong to a study of cytomegalovirus exposure and HLA in healthy donors. Study information: As an earlier analysis found, 150 million to 200 million T cells yielded over 95 million unique TCR beta sequences. Study conclusions and caveats: In a later analysis, an Asian-associated ancestry cluster reportedly showed fewer N-insertions than the 666-donor mean. By a later analysis, the bulk of CMV-associated TCR beta chains appeared HLA-restricted. V- and J-gene trimming in TCR beta was tied to a missense DCLRE1C variant by an analysis performed later.

The PCR used 60 Vbeta and 13 Jbeta primers. Profiling relied on immunoSEQ multiplex PCR, and the TCRdb table lists in-frame clones only, not all of them. The sample carries some 120,000 clones, roughly a sixth recorded once. Trimming removed 6 bases from V and 5 bases from J; junction bases left unmatched: 12. The germline CDR1 and CDR2 sequences are SGHTA and FQGNSA. The CDR3 sequence is 15 residues long. The gene calls are TRBV7-2 and TRBJ2-5, with TRBD1 matching 7 bases. Source material: PBMCs. This TCR came from a female donor in good health and CMV-seropositive. The CDR3 DNA reads TGTGCCAGCAGTTTCTCTGGGACAGTAGGGGAGACCCAGTACTTC. It yields the protein CASSFSGTVGETQYF.